This T cell receptor beta chain is drawn from a study of beta chain features in type 1 diabetes. Germline CDR1 reads SGHAT; CDR2 reads FQNNGV. The CDR3 sequence is 12 residues long. Trimming stripped 5 bases from V and 2 bases from J, with 4 bases between. Expressed TCRB transcripts were sequenced after all isolated RNA was converted to cDNA. Sequenced by immunoSEQ multiplex PCR; TCRdb stores in-frame clones only, minus some. This sample carries 500,000 to 650,000 clones, roughly an eighth of them seen once, and the ten largest clones take more than 0.09%. Only a few counts were recorded for this clone. Its antigen is not identified. Overall study findings and caveats: All four CD4+ subsets from Type 1 diabetes patients carried moderately but significantly shorter TCRB CDR3s.

Sequencing was carried out using naive CD4+ T cells from blood. The chain has TRBV11-2 and TRBJ2-1; no clear D gene. This sequence originates from a man aged 25-45 years with type 1 diabetes. The CDR3 loop is CASSLPYNEQFF. The CDR3 DNA follows: TGTGCCAGCAGCCTCCCCTACAATGAGCAGTTCTTC.